The 24 T cell receptor beta chains below were found in one sample sequenced in a study of blood T cell repertoires in COVID-19. The data were produced by immunoSEQ multiplex PCR, yet TCRdb's version contains in-frame clones alone and is incomplete. The table has about 98,000 clones, 82% seen once; the top ten hold roughly a tenth. The sequenced material came from peripheral blood. These receptor sequences come from a man between 65 and 85 years old with active or convalescent COVID-19.

The chain is built from TRBV29-1 and TRBJ1-1; 7 bases are shared with TRBD1. This CDR3 has 13 residues. The trim removed 7 bases at V and 0 bases at J, leaving 5 bases unmatched. Germline-derived CDR1 and CDR2 are SQVTM and ANQGSEA. CDR3 in amino acids: CSAAGQMNTEAFF. In DNA form, the CDR3 reads TGCAGCGCCGCGGGACAGATGAACACTGAAGCTTTCTTT.

This clone was found once. The rearrangement uses TRBV7-2 and TRBJ2-7; D may be TRBD2 (5 bases). V gave up 0 bases and J gave up 3 bases, with 12 bases separating them. This CDR3 region has 15 residues. The germline CDR1 and CDR2 sequences are SGHTA and FQGNSA. CDR3 DNA sequence: TGTGCCAGCAGCTTAGCGCGCCTAGCCAGCTACGAGCAGTACTTC. Its translation is CASSLARLASYEQYF.

A few counts support this clone. This chain connects TRBV20-1 to TRBJ2-2, with D perhaps TRBD2 (5 bases). This CDR3 spans 13 amino acids. V was shortened by 3 bases and J by 4 bases, with 9 bases between the two germline ends. Germline V lookup: CDR1 DFQATT, CDR2 SNEGSKA (reference sequence). CDR3 in amino acids: CSASPGFTGELFF. The CDR3 DNA is TGCAGTGCTAGTCCGGGGTTCACCGGGGAGCTGTTTTTT.

A single count supports this clone. This chain uses TRBV20-1 with TRBJ2-5; D might be TRBD1 (5 bases). V lost 3 bases and J 2 bases, leaving 10 bases between the germline ends. Per germline, CDR1 DFQATT and CDR2 SNEGSKA (reference sequence). This CDR3 contains 13 residues. The CDR3 DNA follows: TGCAGTGCTAGTGGGGCCCCACAAGAGACCCAGTACTTC. It codes for CSASGAPQETQYF.

The genes are TRBV27 and TRBJ1-2, with D maybe TRBD1 (6 bases). Germline V lookup: CDR1 MNHEY, CDR2 SMNVEV (reference sequence). The V end lost 4 bases, the J end lost 3 bases, and 12 bases lay between the germline ends. The CDR3 contains 14 residues. CDR3 loop: CASSSTGSDYGYTF. The CDR3 DNA reads as TGTGCCAGCAGTTCCACAGGGAGTGACTATGGCTACACCTTC.

This chain uses TRBV5-1 with TRBJ2-7; D gene unclear. V dropped 1 base and J dropped 7 bases, with 15 bases sitting between them. The CDR3 contains 14 residues. CDR1 and CDR2 (germline): SGHRS, YFSETQ. For the CDR3, the DNA is TGCGCCAGCAGCTTGACGGCAGGCGTAGGTGAGCAGTACTTC. Translating it yields CASSLTAGVGEQYF.

This clone came up once. CDR3 protein: CASRGFLAGVYNEQFF. CDR3 DNA: TGTGCCAGCAGAGGTTTTCTAGCGGGTGTTTACAATGAGCAGTTCTTC. The gene calls are TRBV2 and TRBJ2-1; 8 nucleotides line up with TRBD2. CDR1 and CDR2 (germline): SNHLY, FYNNEI. The CDR3 covers 16 residues. V was clipped by 6 bases and J by 4 bases; unmatched bases: 11.

The chain has TRBV4-1 and TRBJ2-3, with 7 positions matching TRBD1. This CDR3 is 14 amino acids long. CDR1 is MGHRA and CDR2 is YSYEKL in the germline V gene. The V segment lost 5 bases and the J segment 3 bases; nucleotides outside the gene matches: 5. In DNA, the CDR3 is TGCGCCAGCAGCTACGGGACAGTGACAGATACGCAGTATTTT. Amino acid sequence: CASSYGTVTDTQYF.

The J gene is TRBJ1-4, the V gene TRBV7-9; D is perhaps TRBD1 (6 bases). The CDR3 covers 14 residues. Trimming cost V 5 bases and J 7 bases, with 14 bases left between them. The V gene's germline CDR1 is SEHNR and CDR2 FQNEAQ (reference sequence). In DNA form, the CDR3 reads TGTGCCAGCAGCAGGGGGGGGACTGGTGAAAAACTGTTTTTT. This codes for CASSRGGTGEKLFF.

Only a few counts were recorded for this clone. J is TRBJ2-7 and V is TRBV20-1; the match to TRBD2 covers 10 bases. This CDR3 contains 11 residues. Germline CDR1 and CDR2: DFQATT and SNEGSKA (reference sequence). The CDR3 DNA reads as TGCAGGGCGACTAGCGGGCACGAGCAGTACTTC. Translated, it gives CRATSGHEQYF.

The chain couples TRBV29-1 to TRBJ1-1, with D possibly matching TRBD1 (5 bases). With 2 bases removed from V and 11 bases from J, the gap between germline ends came to 15 bases. The CDR3 sequence is 12 residues long. Germline assignment: CDR1 SQVTM and CDR2 ANQGSEA. DNA for the CDR3: TGCAGCGTTGAATTTCTGGGGGGGTTGGCTTTCTTT. Its translation: CSVEFLGGLAFF.

The chain couples TRBV14 to TRBJ1-6; D unresolved. CDR1 SGHDN and CDR2 FVKESK come from the germline V gene. The V gene lost 4 bases and the J gene lost 8 bases, with 12 bases spanning the gap. The CDR3 length is 14 residues. The CDR3 DNA sequence: TGTGCCAGCAGCCGCAGGTTTCCACATTCACCCCTCCACTTT. Translating it yields CASSRRFPHSPLHF.

The gene calls are TRBV12-5 and TRBJ2-7; D may be TRBD1 (5 bases). The V gene lost 3 bases and the J gene lost 3 bases, with 21 bases spanning the gap. The CDR3 totals 17 residues. The germline gives CDR1 LGHNT, CDR2 FRNRAP. CDR3 in DNA: TGTGCTAGTGGTTTAGAAATTACCGGCGACAGACTCTACGAGCAGTACTTC. Its translation is CASGLEITGDRLYEQYF.

CDR3 amino acids: CASSQETGTGGNQPQHF. CDR3 nucleotide sequence: TGTGCCAGCAGCCAAGAGACCGGGACGGGGGGGAATCAGCCCCAGCATTTT. The V call is TRBV4-2, the J call TRBJ1-5; perhaps TRBD1 as D (5 bases). The CDR3 extends over 17 amino acids. Germline V lookup: CDR1 LGHNA, CDR2 YNFKEQ. V lost 0 bases and J lost 4, with 16 bases in between.

The chain has TRBV5-4 and TRBJ1-6; D may be TRBD1 (5 bases). The CDR3 totals 16 residues. The V gene lost 0 bases and the J gene lost 9 bases, with 16 bases spanning the gap. Germline V gives CDR1 SGHNT, CDR2 YYREEE (reference sequence). The CDR3 protein is CASSLAAGLYSSPLHF. The CDR3 DNA reads as TGTGCCAGCAGCTTGGCCGCGGGGCTATACAGTTCACCCCTCCACTTT.

The chain has TRBV30 and TRBJ2-5; D uncertain. Looked up from germline, CDR1 is GTSNPN and CDR2 is SVGIG (reference sequence). The CDR3 spans 14 residues. V was clipped by 4 bases and J by 0 bases, with 12 bases between them. The CDR3 DNA follows: TGTGCCTGGATACGACTTGGGTACCAAGAGACCCAGTACTTC. This gives the protein CAWIRLGYQETQYF.

A remark on this clone: At the DNA level, this CDR3 is encoded by other sequences in the same sample as well. V usage is TRBV3-1 (or the pseudogene TRBV3-2) and J usage is TRBJ2-3; D unresolved. Trimming shortened V by 1 base and J by 6 bases, and 5 bases separated the two germline ends. The CDR3 consists of 12 residues. Germline V gene data show CDR1 as LGHDT and CDR2 as YNNKEL (reference sequence). The CDR3 DNA follows: TGTGCCAGCAGCCAAGTCTCCGATACGCAGTATTTT. Encoded protein: CASSQVSDTQYF.

This sequence joins TRBV29-1 and TRBJ1-1; D perhaps matches TRBD1 (5 bases). The V gene's germline CDR1 is SQVTM and CDR2 ANQGSEA. The V gene lost 3 bases and the J gene lost 11 bases, with 16 bases spanning the gap. This CDR3 has 12 amino acids. The DNA for the CDR3 is TGCAGCGTTGACTTACAGGTTACTATGGCTTTCTTT. It is translated as CSVDLQVTMAFF.

The chain is built from TRBV7-3 and TRBJ2-2; TRBD2 matches 12 bases. CDR1 is SGHTA, CDR2 FQGTGA, per germline. With V trimmed by 5 bases and J by 0 bases, 10 bases remained unmatched. The CDR3 has 19 residues. The CDR3 nucleotides are TGTGCCAGCAGCCGAAAAGCACTAGCGGGGGGCACGAACACCGGGGAGCTGTTTTTT. It yields the protein CASSRKALAGGTNTGELFF.

The chain links TRBV6-5 to TRBJ1-6; 9 bases agree with TRBD1. Losses at the gene ends were 8 bases for V and 5 bases for J; bases not matched to a gene: 7. Per germline, CDR1 MNHEY and CDR2 SVGAGI. There are 15 residues in the CDR3. CDR3 sequence: CASPPGQGNNSPLHF. CDR3 coding DNA: TGTGCCAGCCCGCCGGGACAGGGCAATAATTCACCCCTCCACTTT.

This rearrangement joins TRBV6-6 to TRBJ1-2; the match to TRBD1 covers 9 bases. The CDR3 runs to 15 residues. Germline V gives CDR1 MNHNY, CDR2 SVGAGI (reference sequence). V was pared by 6 bases and J by 3 bases, with 8 bases of the junction left unmatched. The CDR3 loop reads CASSQPGQGDYGYTF. DNA of the CDR3: TGTGCCAGCAGCCAACCGGGACAGGGCGACTATGGCTACACCTTC.

The table lists this clone with a count of one. This chain uses TRBV11-2 with TRBJ2-3; 9 bases are shared with TRBD1. The CDR3 has 17 residues. V dropped 2 bases and J dropped 4; count of bases not matched to a gene: 10. From germline, CDR1 is SGHAT and CDR2 FQNNGV. In DNA, the CDR3 is TGTGCCAGCAGCTTATGGGGGCGGGGACAGGGTGCAGATACGCAGTATTTT. Translating gives CASSLWGRGQGADTQYF.

The chain has TRBV2 and TRBJ1-2, with D possibly being TRBD1 (6 bases). CDR1 SNHLY and CDR2 FYNNEI come from the germline V gene. The CDR3 has 14 residues. Trimming pared 6 bases from V and 4 bases from J, leaving 15 bases between. The chain's CDR3 is CASRPGTTSYGYTF. In DNA, the CDR3 is TGTGCCAGCAGACCCGGGACAACTTCCTATGGCTACACCTTC.

J is TRBJ2-3 and V is TRBV5-4; 8 nucleotides align to TRBD2. Trimming cost V 4 bases and J 0 bases; bases outside gene matches: 10. The germline CDR1 and CDR2 sequences are SGHNT and YYREEE (reference sequence). The CDR3 covers 17 residues. CDR3 nucleotide sequence: TGTGCCAGCAGCCCCGGGGGTAGCGGGACTAGCACAGATACGCAGTATTTT. Translation gives CASSPGGSGTSTDTQYF. The full variable domain, in which reference TRBV5-4 and TRBJ2-3 provide the parts outside the CDR3, is ETGVTQSPTHLIKTRGQQVTLRCSSQSGHNTVSWYQQALGQGPQFIFQYYREEENGRGNFPPRFSGLQFPNYSSELNVNALELDDSALYLCASSPGGSGTSTDTQYFGPGTRLTVL.